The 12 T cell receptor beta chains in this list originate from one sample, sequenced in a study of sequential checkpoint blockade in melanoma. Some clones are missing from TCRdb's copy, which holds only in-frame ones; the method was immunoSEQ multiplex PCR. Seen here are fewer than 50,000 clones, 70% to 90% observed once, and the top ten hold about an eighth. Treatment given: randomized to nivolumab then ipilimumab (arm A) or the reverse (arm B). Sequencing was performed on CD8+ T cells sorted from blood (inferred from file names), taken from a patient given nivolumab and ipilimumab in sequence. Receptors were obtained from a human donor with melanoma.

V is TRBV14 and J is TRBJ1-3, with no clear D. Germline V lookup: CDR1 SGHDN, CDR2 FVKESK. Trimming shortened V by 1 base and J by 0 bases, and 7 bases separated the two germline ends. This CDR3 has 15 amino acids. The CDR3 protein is CASSQVHGSGNTIYF. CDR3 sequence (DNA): TGTGCCAGCAGCCAAGTCCACGGCTCTGGAAACACCATATATTTT.

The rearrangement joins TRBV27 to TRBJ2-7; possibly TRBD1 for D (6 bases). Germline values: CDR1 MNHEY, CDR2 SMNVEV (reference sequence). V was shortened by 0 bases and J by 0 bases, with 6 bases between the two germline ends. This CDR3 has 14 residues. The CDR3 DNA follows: TGTGCCAGCAGTTTATCGGGGGCCTCCTACGAGCAGTACTTC. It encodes CASSLSGASYEQYF.

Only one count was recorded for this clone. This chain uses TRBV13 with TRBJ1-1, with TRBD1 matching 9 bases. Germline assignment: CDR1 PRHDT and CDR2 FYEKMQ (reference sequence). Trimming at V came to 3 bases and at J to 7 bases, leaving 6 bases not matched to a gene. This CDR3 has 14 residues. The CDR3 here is CASSFRDRAGEAFF. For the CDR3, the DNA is TGTGCCAGCAGCTTCCGGGACAGGGCGGGTGAAGCTTTCTTT. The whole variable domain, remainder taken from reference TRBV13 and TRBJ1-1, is AAGVIQSPRHLIKEKRETATLKCYPIPRHDTVYWYQQGPGQDPQFLISFYEKMQSDKGSIPDRFSAQQFSDYHSELNMSSLELGDSALYFCASSFRDRAGEAFFGQGTRLTVV.

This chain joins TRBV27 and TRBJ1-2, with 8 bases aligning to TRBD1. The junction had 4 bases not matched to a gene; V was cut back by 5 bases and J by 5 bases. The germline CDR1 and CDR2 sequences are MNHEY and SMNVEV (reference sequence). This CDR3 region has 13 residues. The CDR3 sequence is CASSMRTGYGYTF. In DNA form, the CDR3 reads TGTGCCAGCAGTATGCGGACAGGGTATGGCTACACCTTC.

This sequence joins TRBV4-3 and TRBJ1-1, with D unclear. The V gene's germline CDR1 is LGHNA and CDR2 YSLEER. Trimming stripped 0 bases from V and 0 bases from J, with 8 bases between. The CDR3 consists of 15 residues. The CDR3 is CASSQDTAMNTEAFF. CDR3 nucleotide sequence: TGCGCCAGCAGCCAAGATACAGCAATGAACACTGAAGCTTTCTTT.

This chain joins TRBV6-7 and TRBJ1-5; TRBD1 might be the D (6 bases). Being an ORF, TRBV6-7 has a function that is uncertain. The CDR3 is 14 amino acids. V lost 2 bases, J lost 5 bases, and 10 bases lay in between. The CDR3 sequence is CASSYGQGYQPQHF. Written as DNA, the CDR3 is TGTGCCAGCAGTTACGGGCAGGGGTATCAGCCCCAGCATTTT.

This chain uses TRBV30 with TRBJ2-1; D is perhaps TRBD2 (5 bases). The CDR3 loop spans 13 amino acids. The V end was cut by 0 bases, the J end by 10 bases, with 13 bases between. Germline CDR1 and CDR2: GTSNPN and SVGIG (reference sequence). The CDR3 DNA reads TGTGCCTGGAGTGTCAGACCGGGATCAGAGCAGTTCTTC. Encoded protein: CAWSVRPGSEQFF.

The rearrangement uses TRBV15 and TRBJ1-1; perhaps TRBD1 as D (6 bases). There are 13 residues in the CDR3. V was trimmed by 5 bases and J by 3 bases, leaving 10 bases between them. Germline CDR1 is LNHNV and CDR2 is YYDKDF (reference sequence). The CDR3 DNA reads TGTGCCACCAGCTTCGGGACACACACTGAAGCTTTCTTT. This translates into CATSFGTHTEAFF.

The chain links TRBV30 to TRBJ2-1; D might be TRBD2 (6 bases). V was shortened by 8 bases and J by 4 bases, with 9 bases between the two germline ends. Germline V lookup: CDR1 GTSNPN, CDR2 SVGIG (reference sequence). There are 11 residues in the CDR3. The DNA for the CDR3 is TGTGCCCGCGGAGGGTACAATGAGCAGTTCTTC. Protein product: CARGGYNEQFF.

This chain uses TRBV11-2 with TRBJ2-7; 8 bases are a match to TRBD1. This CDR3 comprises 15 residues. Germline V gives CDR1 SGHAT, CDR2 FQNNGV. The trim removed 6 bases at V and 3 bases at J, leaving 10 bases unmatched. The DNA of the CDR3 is TGTGCCAGCAGTACTACGGGACAGGACTTCTACGAGCAGTACTTC. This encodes CASSTTGQDFYEQYF.

Here the CDR3 DNA reads TGTGCCAGCAGTTTATCGGGAGCGGGGTTACCCTACAATGAGCAGTTCTTC. Translation gives CASSLSGAGLPYNEQFF. The chain employs TRBV27 and TRBJ2-1; TRBD2 matches 7 bases. Unmatched junction bases numbered 7, after V lost 0 bases and J lost 2 bases. The germline V gene encodes CDR1 MNHEY and CDR2 SMNVEV (reference sequence). The CDR3 consists of 17 residues.

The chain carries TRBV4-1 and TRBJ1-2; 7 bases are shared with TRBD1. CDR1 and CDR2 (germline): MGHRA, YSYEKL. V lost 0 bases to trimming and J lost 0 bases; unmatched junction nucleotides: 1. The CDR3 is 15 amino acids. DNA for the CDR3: TGCGCCAGCAGCCAAGACAGGGGGTCTAACTATGGCTACACCTTC. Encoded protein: CASSQDRGSNYGYTF.